This T cell receptor (beta chain) came from a study of T cells in localized non-small cell lung cancer. TCRdb keeps only in-frame clones here, not all; method: immunoSEQ multiplex PCR. The sample has around 83,000 clones, roughly 80% seen once. With V trimmed by 4 bases and J by 3 bases, 7 bases remained unmatched. This CDR3 is built from 15 residues. Germline CDR1 and CDR2: LNHDA and SQIVND (reference sequence). The sample here was PBMCs, taken before any cancer treatment. The chain recombines TRBV19 with TRBJ1-1; 8 bases match TRBD1. This clonotype was obtained from a man aged 35-69 years with stage II squamous cell lung carcinoma. The DNA for the CDR3 is TGTGCCAGTAGTAACCCGACAGGGGCTTACACTGAAGCTTTCTTT. It specifies CASSNPTGAYTEAFF.